This entry is about one T cell receptor beta chain. These data originate in a study of shared clonotypes between healthy human individuals. CD8 cells regarded as naive lacked CD45RO, were positively chosen for CCR7, and omitted terminally differentiated effector memory CD45RA+ cells. Donors, healthy HIV-negative adults, lacked recent acute infections or vaccinations. Method: immunoSEQ multiplex PCR; TCRdb's copy keeps in-frame clones and lacks some. Found here are 2 million or so clones, about 95% of them singletons; the top ten hold around 1.1%. The germline V gene has CDR1 SGDLS and CDR2 YYNGEE. V shed 0 bases and J shed 3 bases, with 12 bases lying between them. The CDR3 is 15 amino acids.

The TCR originated in a man aged 18-30 years in good health. This chain joins TRBV9 and TRBJ1-1; tentative D call: TRBD1 (5 bases). Sequenced material: naive CD8+ T cells sorted from blood. The CDR3 sequence is CASSVAAGGDTEAFF. The DNA of the CDR3 is TGTGCCAGCAGCGTAGCTGCGGGGGGGGACACTGAAGCTTTCTTT.